This passage covers 13 T cell receptor beta chains from one sample sequenced in a study of T-cell reconstitution after alpha-beta-depleted transplantation in children. Unique molecular identifiers were incorporated when the TCRbeta library was constructed. From the PCR reads, TCRdb called clonotypes with MiXCR, one entry per CDR3 protein. The table records about 600,000 distinct CDR3 sequences, 13% of them present only once. Sequenced here: PBMCs, mostly from graft donor cells, sampled 360 days after TCRalphabeta/CD19-depleted stem cell transplant. The source is a male patient younger than 18 who had a stem cell transplant for acute myeloid leukemia, so the T cells may come from the graft donor.

This clonotype was counted between two and nine times. The J gene is TRBJ2-5, the V gene TRBV28; D not resolved. Germline CDR1 reads MDHEN; CDR2 reads SYDVKM. V lost 3 bases and J lost 7, with 9 bases in between. The CDR3 loop spans 12 amino acids. CDR3 region: CASSLRSLTQYF. The CDR3, as DNA: TGTGCCAGCAGTTTGCGGTCCCTGACCCAGTACTTC.

This clonotype appeared a few times. The J gene is TRBJ2-3, the V gene TRBV30; a weak D match, TRBD2 (5 bases). Germline CDR1 and CDR2: GTSNPN and SVGIG (reference sequence). The CDR3 has 15 amino acids. Trimming cost V 1 base and J 2 bases, with 13 bases left between them. DNA for the CDR3: TGTGCCTGGAGTGACCGGGATAGAGTCACAGATACGCAGTATTTT. This sequence encodes CAWSDRDRVTDTQYF.

This clonotype has a count of ten or more. This chain connects TRBV28 to TRBJ2-1; weak D call: TRBD2 (5 bases). CDR1 MDHEN and CDR2 SYDVKM come from the germline V gene. The CDR3 is made up of 12 amino acids. Deletions cut 8 bases from V and 4 bases from J, with 9 bases between. The CDR3 sequence is CASGLAYNEQFF. Written as DNA, the CDR3 is TGTGCCAGCGGGCTAGCTTACAATGAGCAGTTCTTC.

The sample holds many counts of this clonotype. The chain recombines TRBV9 with TRBJ2-1; D unresolved. CDR1 is SGDLS, CDR2 YYNGEE, per germline. Trimming took off 0 bases at V and 4 bases at J, with 14 bases between the two ends. This CDR3 is 16 amino acids long. This CDR3 reads CASSVVDTVGYNEQFF. The CDR3 nucleotides read TGTGCCAGCAGCGTAGTGGATACCGTGGGATACAATGAGCAGTTCTTC. The full variable domain, completed using reference TRBV9 and TRBJ2-1, is DSGVTQTPKHLITATGQRVTLRCSPRSGDLSVYWYQQSLDQGLQFLIQYYNGEERAKGNILERFSAQQFPDLHSELNLSSLELGDSALYFCASSVVDTVGYNEQFFGPGTRLTVL.

This clonotype was recorded a few times. The chain combines TRBV5-1 with TRBJ1-2; no reliable D call. This CDR3 contains 13 residues. Germline V gives CDR1 SGHRS, CDR2 YFSETQ. The V end lost 1 base, the J end lost 5 bases, and 9 bases lay between the germline ends. Here the CDR3 DNA reads TGCGCCAGCAGCTTGATGGGCGCGTATGGCTACACCTTC. As protein: CASSLMGAYGYTF.

The chain joins TRBV7-6 to TRBJ2-5; TRBD2 matches at 8 bases. The CDR3 runs to 14 residues. V lost 5 bases and J lost 6; bases outside the gene matches: 8. Germline V gene sequence: CDR1 SGHVS, CDR2 FNYEAQ. CDR3: CASSTGGGTKTQYF. CDR3 coding DNA: TGTGCCAGCAGCACGGGGGGGGGTACGAAGACCCAGTACTTC.

The rearrangement links TRBV29-1 to TRBJ2-4; maybe TRBD2 (5 bases). The germline CDR1 and CDR2 sequences are SQVTM and ANQGSEA. The CDR3 length is 13 residues. Trimming removed 5 bases at V and 0 bases at J, with 8 bases between. The CDR3 DNA sequence: TGCAGCGTTCGGGGTTTAGCCAAAAACATTCAGTACTTC. Its protein product is CSVRGLAKNIQYF.

There are a few counts of this clonotype. V is TRBV7-8 and J is TRBJ2-3; D is perhaps TRBD2 (5 bases). V was cut by 1 base and J by 6 bases, with 11 bases left in between. CDR1 is SGHVS and CDR2 is FQNEAQ in the germline V gene. This CDR3 region has 14 residues. CDR3 amino acids: CASSLGDYHDTQYF. CDR3 nucleotides: TGTGCCAGCAGCTTAGGAGACTACCACGATACGCAGTATTTT.

This clonotype was seen only a few times. The V and J genes are TRBV28 and TRBJ2-7; no clear D gene. Trimming left V 8 bases short and J 0 bases short, with 11 bases between. The CDR3 runs to 13 residues. Germline-derived CDR1 and CDR2 are MDHEN and SYDVKM. The CDR3 nucleotides read TGTGCCAGCGTCTCACGGGTCTCCTACGAGCAGTACTTC. Residues: CASVSRVSYEQYF.

The chain couples TRBV11-2 to TRBJ1-6, with TRBD1 as a possible D gene (5 bases). Germline CDR1 is SGHAT and CDR2 is FQNNGV. V lost 5 bases and J 7 bases, leaving 15 bases between the germline ends. The length of the CDR3 is 15 residues. The CDR3 DNA sequence: TGTGCCAGCAGCCCCCCCACAAGGGGCAATTCACCCCTCCACTTT. Translating it yields CASSPPTRGNSPLHF.

The chain couples TRBV28 to TRBJ1-2; 8 nucleotides align to TRBD1. V lost 6 bases, J lost 0 bases, and 12 bases stayed unmatched. Germline CDR1 is MDHEN and CDR2 is SYDVKM. The CDR3 sequence is 17 residues long. The CDR3: CASSYHRGKIANYGYTF. CDR3 bases: TGTGCCAGCAGCTACCACAGGGGGAAGATTGCTAACTATGGCTACACCTTC.

V gene TRBV27 combines with J gene TRBJ2-7; D remains ambiguous. Germline-derived CDR1 and CDR2 are MNHEY and SMNVEV (reference sequence). Trimming cost V 8 bases and J 6 bases, with 17 bases left between them. The CDR3 length is 13 residues. The CDR3 DNA reads TGTGCCAGCGCCTTTTCTTTCGGGTCCGAGCAGTACTTC. Encoded protein: CASAFSFGSEQYF.

This clonotype was counted between two and nine times. J is TRBJ1-2 and V is TRBV18; a weak D match, TRBD1 (5 bases). V was pared by 0 bases and J by 8 bases, with 10 bases between. This CDR3 comprises 13 residues. Germline lookup yields CDR1 KGHSH and CDR2 LQKENI. CDR3 nucleotide sequence: TGTGCCAGCTCACCACCGGACAATGAGGGCTACACCTTC. Residues: CASSPPDNEGYTF.